The rows below give T cell receptor beta chains drawn from one sample of a study of blood T cell repertoires in COVID-19. Assay: immunoSEQ multiplex PCR; the TCRdb copy retains only in-frame clones and omits some. The data hold 200,000 to 300,000 clones, with 84% observed a single time. Sequences were obtained from peripheral blood. Receptor source: a human donor in a cohort sampled during active COVID-19. CDR3s include the opening cysteine and the closing phenylalanine or tryptophan. D genes are given only for firm matches. Clone size, where shown, is once, few, many, or a class for clones that have expanded.

d_gene: -
j_gene: TRBJ2-2
abundance: -
v_gene: TRBV10-3
CDR3aa: CAIKEDMRGSNTGELFF
CDR3nt: TGTGCCATCAAAGAGGATATGAGGGGGTCGAACACCGGGGAGCTGTTTTTT

d_gene: TRBD2
j_gene: TRBJ2-1
abundance: -
v_gene: TRBV6-5
CDR3aa: CASTKAGGLGNEQFF
CDR3nt: TGTGCCAGCACGAAAGCGGGGGGGCTTGGCAATGAGCAGTTCTTC

d_gene: TRBD2
j_gene: TRBJ2-3
abundance: -
v_gene: TRBV5-8
CDR3aa: CASSPSSGGASTDTQYF
CDR3nt: TGTGCCAGCAGCCCCTCTAGCGGGGGGGCTAGCACAGATACGCAGTATTTT

d_gene: -
j_gene: TRBJ2-7
abundance: -
v_gene: TRBV6-5
CDR3aa: CASGRDSGRAVF
CDR3nt: TGTGCCAGCGGGCGGGACAGCGGACGAGCGGTCTTC

d_gene: -
j_gene: TRBJ2-1
abundance: -
v_gene: TRBV4-1
CDR3aa: CASSQAPRLGVRDNEQFF
CDR3nt: TGCGCCAGCAGCCAGGCGCCACGACTAGGAGTAAGGGACAATGAGCAGTTCTTC

d_gene: -
j_gene: TRBJ1-3
abundance: -
v_gene: TRBV7-9
CDR3aa: CASSPIRSGILPGNTIYF
CDR3nt: TGTGCCAGCAGCCCAATCCGCTCAGGGATCCTCCCTGGAAACACCATATATTTT

d_gene: TRBD1
j_gene: TRBJ1-2
abundance: -
v_gene: TRBV12-3/TRBV12-4
CDR3aa: CASSTGTGHGYTF
CDR3nt: TGTGCCAGCAGTACAGGGACAGGTCATGGCTACACCTTC

d_gene: -
j_gene: TRBJ1-2
abundance: -
v_gene: TRBV29-1
CDR3aa: CSVEAVEQGRGYTF
CDR3nt: TGCAGCGTTGAAGCGGTCGAACAGGGTAGGGGCTACACCTTC

d_gene: TRBD1
j_gene: TRBJ2-2
abundance: -
v_gene: TRBV11-2
CDR3aa: CASTDRVSTGELFF
CDR3nt: TGTGCCAGCACCGACAGGGTGTCCACCGGGGAGCTGTTTTTT

d_gene: -
j_gene: TRBJ1-5
abundance: -
v_gene: TRBV5-5
CDR3aa: CASSLGGLSNQPQHF
CDR3nt: TGTGCCAGCAGCTTGGGGGGACTGAGCAATCAGCCCCAGCATTTT

d_gene: -
j_gene: TRBJ2-5
abundance: once
v_gene: TRBV4-1
CDR3aa: CASSQDFLRGGLETQYF
CDR3nt: TGCGCCAGCAGCCAAGATTTTTTACGGGGAGGACTGGAGACCCAGTACTTC

d_gene: TRBD1
j_gene: TRBJ1-5
abundance: -
v_gene: TRBV4-2
CDR3aa: CASSRATGGIPRPQHF
CDR3nt: TGTGCCAGCAGCCGTGCGACAGGGGGCATTCCCAGGCCCCAGCATTTT

d_gene: -
j_gene: TRBJ2-7
abundance: -
v_gene: TRBV18
CDR3aa: CASSPETAYEQYF
CDR3nt: TGTGCCAGCTCACCAGAGACAGCTTACGAGCAGTACTTC

d_gene: -
j_gene: TRBJ1-2
abundance: -
v_gene: TRBV28
CDR3aa: CASSLLQRPLGYTF
CDR3nt: TGTGCCAGCAGTTTACTCCAGAGGCCCCTCGGCTACACCTTC

d_gene: -
j_gene: TRBJ1-1
abundance: -
v_gene: TRBV29-1
CDR3aa: CSVSRRENTEAFF
CDR3nt: TGCAGCGTCTCTAGACGGGAGAACACTGAAGCTTTCTTT

d_gene: TRBD2
j_gene: TRBJ2-5
abundance: -
v_gene: TRBV4-2
CDR3aa: CASSQTWTSGASQETQYF
CDR3nt: TGTGCCAGCAGCCAAACCTGGACTAGCGGGGCCTCTCAAGAGACCCAGTACTTC

d_gene: TRBD1
j_gene: TRBJ2-7
abundance: -
v_gene: TRBV6-2/TRBV6-3
CDR3aa: CASSIGQAYYEQYF
CDR3nt: TGTGCCAGCAGTATAGGACAGGCGTACTACGAGCAGTACTTC

d_gene: TRBD2
j_gene: TRBJ2-6
abundance: -
v_gene: TRBV10-1
CDR3aa: CASSEGTSSSGANVLTF
CDR3nt: TGCGCCAGCAGTGAGGGGACTAGCAGCTCTGGGGCCAACGTCCTGACTTTC

d_gene: -
j_gene: TRBJ2-2
abundance: -
v_gene: TRBV5-1
CDR3aa: CASSFAVGTGELFF
CDR3nt: TGCGCCAGCAGCTTTGCGGTAGGAACCGGGGAGCTGTTTTTT

d_gene: -
j_gene: TRBJ2-7
abundance: -
v_gene: TRBV19
CDR3aa: CASSIVGSGGEQYF
CDR3nt: TGTGCCAGTAGTATAGTGGGCTCCGGGGGCGAGCAGTACTTC

d_gene: -
j_gene: TRBJ2-7
abundance: -
v_gene: TRBV3-1/TRBV3-2
CDR3aa: CASSRRQSQSPSYEQYF
CDR3nt: TGTGCCAGCAGCCGGAGACAGTCCCAATCCCCCTCCTACGAGCAGTACTTC

d_gene: -
j_gene: TRBJ2-1
abundance: -
v_gene: TRBV7-2
CDR3aa: CASSPPGVGYNEQFF
CDR3nt: TGTGCCAGCAGCCCTCCGGGGGTGGGGTACAATGAGCAGTTCTTC

d_gene: TRBD1
j_gene: TRBJ1-4
abundance: -
v_gene: TRBV7-9
CDR3aa: CASSQDRKTEKLFF
CDR3nt: TGTGCCAGCTCTCAGGACAGGAAGACTGAAAAACTGTTTTTT